What follows is one T cell receptor beta chain and its context. The data belong to a study of patients and donors after allogeneic stem cell transplantation. Germline CDR1 LNHDA, CDR2 SQIVND (reference sequence). V was clipped by 1 base and J by 5 bases, with 9 bases between them. This CDR3 spans 13 amino acids. A single record per CDR3 protein comes from TCRdb applying MiXCR to the RT-PCR reads. This sample has some 880,000 distinct CDR3 sequences, with roughly 17% found just once. Sequencing input: blood, either unsorted or a sorted T cell fraction (not recorded which). The chain couples TRBV19 to TRBJ2-7; TRBD2 might be the D (6 bases). The sequence derives from a human donor who was either an allogeneic HSCT recipient or a stem cell or donor lymphocyte infusion donor (not recorded which). It is not recorded whose cells these are; they may come from a transplant donor. CDR3 sequence: CASSIGGGNEQYF. As DNA, the CDR3 is TGTGCCAGTAGTATAGGGGGAGGCAACGAGCAGTACTTC.